This note documents a single TCR beta chain sequence. What it recognizes is unknown. This record comes from a study of neoadjuvant anti-PD-1 for oral cavity cancer. Here immunoSEQ multiplex PCR was the method, and the copy in TCRdb shows in-frame clones only, minus some. This sample has over 10,000 clones; about three fifths occur once, and the top ten carry approximately 2.4%. V shed 3 bases and J shed 11 bases, with 13 bases lying between them. The CDR3 spans 11 residues. Looked up from germline, CDR1 is DFQATT and CDR2 is SNEGSKA (reference sequence). Points from the study as a whole: Higher pretreatment blood Treg/Th17 ratios correlated with higher pretreatment blood and lower post-treatment tumor TCRbeta clonality. Post-nivolumab, blood T cell clonality was significantly elevated in non-responders.

The chain joins TRBV20-1 to TRBJ1-1; D gene unclear. The TCR was taken from a person between 40 and 80 years old with oral cavity squamous cell carcinoma. The specimen was PBMCs, collected before nivolumab (anti-PD-1) treatment. CDR3 loop: CSASETAGAFF. CDR3 coding DNA: TGCAGTGCTAGTGAAACCGCTGGGGCTTTCTTT.